The TCR beta chain described here comes from a study of blood T cell repertoires in COVID-19. Clones were sequenced by immunoSEQ multiplex PCR, and TCRdb holds only the in-frame ones, with some missing. This sample carries fewer than 200,000 clones, over 70% of them seen once, and the ten largest clones take roughly 5%. CDR3 length: 14 residues. Deletions cut 1 base from V and 1 base from J, with 7 bases between. The germline CDR1 and CDR2 sequences are LGHDT and YNNKEL (reference sequence). This receptor was taken from a woman between 40 and 50 years old with acute COVID-19. The sequencing sample was made of PBMCs or T cells enriched from blood (not recorded which). The chain carries TRBV3-1 (or the pseudogene TRBV3-2) and TRBJ1-1, with TRBD1 as a possible D gene (5 bases). The DNA for the CDR3 is TGTGCCAGCAGCCAAGTCCAGGGGAACACTGAAGCTTTCTTT. Protein: CASSQVQGNTEAFF.